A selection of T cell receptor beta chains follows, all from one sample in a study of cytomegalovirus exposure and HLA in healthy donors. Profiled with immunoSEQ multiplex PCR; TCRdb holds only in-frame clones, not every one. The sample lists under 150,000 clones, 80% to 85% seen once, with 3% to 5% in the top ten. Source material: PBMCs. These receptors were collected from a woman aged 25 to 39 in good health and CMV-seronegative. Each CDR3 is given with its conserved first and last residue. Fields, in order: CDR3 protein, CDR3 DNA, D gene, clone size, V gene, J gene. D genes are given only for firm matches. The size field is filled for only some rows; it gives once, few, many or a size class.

CAISTDREVFF	TGTGCCATCAGTACGGACAGGGAGGTATTCTTT	TRBD1	.	TRBV10-3	TRBJ1-1
CASSSQTGFNEKLFF	TGTGCCAGCAGCTCCCAGACAGGGTTCAATGAAAAACTGTTTTTT	TRBD1	.	TRBV5-5	TRBJ1-4
CASSLGGYSYNEQFF	TGTGCCAGCAGCTTAGGGGGCTACTCCTACAATGAGCAGTTCTTC	.	once	TRBV7-2	TRBJ2-1
CASSEGREGPEQFF	TGCGCCAGCAGTGAAGGGCGGGAGGGCCCTGAGCAGTTCTTC	TRBD2	.	TRBV10-1	TRBJ2-1
CASSHERTGFPEAFF	TGTGCCAGCAGCCATGAACGGACAGGGTTCCCTGAAGCTTTCTTT	TRBD1	.	TRBV14	TRBJ1-1
CASSRGYGYTF	TGCGCCAGCAGCCGGGGCTATGGCTACACCTTC	.	.	TRBV5-1	TRBJ1-2
CASGPLAGGQQYF	TGTGCCAGCGGACCACTAGCGGGAGGGCAGCAGTACTTC	TRBD2	.	TRBV2	TRBJ2-7
CAWSVRVLAGGITDTQYF	TGTGCCTGGAGTGTAAGGGTCCTAGCGGGAGGGATCACAGATACGCAGTATTTT	TRBD2	.	TRBV30	TRBJ2-3
CASSGSGSNEQFF	TGTGCCAGCAGCGGTAGCGGGAGCAATGAGCAGTTCTTC	TRBD2	.	TRBV9	TRBJ2-1
CASSSQGAKGTIYF	TGTGCCAGCAGTTCCCAGGGGGCTAAGGGCACCATATATTTT	TRBD1	.	TRBV27	TRBJ1-3
CASNRQGTDTQYF	TGTGCCAGCAACCGACAGGGGACAGATACGCAGTATTTT	TRBD1	few	TRBV9	TRBJ2-3
CASRMTGNPAYEQYF	TGTGCCAGCAGAATGACAGGGAACCCAGCCTACGAGCAGTACTTC	TRBD1	.	TRBV27	TRBJ2-7
CASSRGGEKLFF	TGTGCCAGCAGCCGCGGGGGGGAAAAACTGTTTTTT	.	.	TRBV7-9	TRBJ1-4
CASSRTSGSIGTDTQYF	TGTGCCAGCTCTCGGACTAGCGGGAGCATCGGCACAGATACGCAGTATTTT	TRBD2	.	TRBV9	TRBJ2-3
CASSKELTAELTDTQYF	TGTGCCAGCAGCAAAGAGTTGACGGCGGAGCTCACAGATACGCAGTATTTT	.	.	TRBV21-1	TRBJ2-3
CASSLGGLSSYEQYF	TGTGCCAGCAGCTTAGGGGGACTGTCCTCCTACGAGCAGTACTTC	.	.	TRBV7-2	TRBJ2-7
CASSLPTGGLNEQFF	TGTGCCAGCAGTTTACCGACAGGGGGCCTCAATGAGCAGTTCTTC	TRBD1	.	TRBV28	TRBJ2-1
CASSPRDRGPEQYF	TGTGCCAGCAGTCCCCGGGACAGGGGCCCCGAGCAGTACTTC	TRBD1	.	TRBV6-1	TRBJ2-7
CASSRLAGANEQFF	TGTGCCAGCAGCCGACTAGCGGGGGCCAATGAGCAGTTCTTC	TRBD2	.	TRBV7-3	TRBJ2-1
CASTTDTYEQYF	TGTGCCAGCACGACGGACACCTACGAGCAGTACTTC	.	.	TRBV6-1	TRBJ2-7
CASSPAGTYEQYF	TGCGCCAGCAGTCCGGCAGGGACCTACGAGCAGTACTTC	.	.	TRBV23-1	TRBJ2-7
CASSYRQGTEAFF	TGTGCCAGCAGTTACAGGCAGGGCACTGAAGCTTTCTTT	.	once	TRBV6-6	TRBJ1-1
CASSQLGQNQPQHF	TGTGCCAGCAGCCAATTGGGACAGAATCAGCCCCAGCATTTT	TRBD1	.	TRBV14	TRBJ1-5
CASIGGNGNQPQHF	TGTGCCAGCATAGGAGGGAATGGGAATCAGCCCCAGCATTTT	.	.	TRBV6-5	TRBJ1-5
CASTRRGRGSDTQYF	TGCGCCAGCACCCGGCGCGGGAGGGGGTCAGATACGCAGTATTTT	TRBD2	.	TRBV5-1	TRBJ2-3
CASSHRDRVYEQYF	TGTGCCAGCAGTCACCGGGACAGGGTGTACGAGCAGTACTTC	TRBD1	.	TRBV27	TRBJ2-7
CASSIQGQNTEAFF	TGTGCCAGTAGTATCCAAGGACAGAACACTGAAGCTTTCTTT	.	.	TRBV19	TRBJ1-1
CASSTTQGAKNIQYF	TGTGCCAGCAGTACAACGCAGGGTGCCAAAAACATTCAGTACTTC	.	.	TRBV6-6	TRBJ2-4
CSSSYSGTTDTQYF	TGTTCCAGCAGCTATAGCGGGACCACAGATACGCAGTATTTT	TRBD2	.	TRBV7-9	TRBJ2-3
CASSTGGGAYEQYF	TGTGCCAGCAGCACTGGCGGAGGGGCCTACGAGCAGTACTTC	.	.	TRBV25-1	TRBJ2-7
CASSNRGYIGDEQYF	TGTGCCAGTAGTAACCGGGGATATATCGGCGACGAGCAGTACTTC	.	.	TRBV19	TRBJ2-7
CAWSRDSPNYGYTF	TGTGCCTGGAGTAGGGACAGCCCTAACTATGGCTACACCTTC	TRBD1	.	TRBV30	TRBJ1-2
CASSQDQGQRFTDTQYF	TGCGCCAGCAGCCAAGATCAGGGACAGAGATTCACAGATACGCAGTATTTT	TRBD1	few	TRBV4-3	TRBJ2-3
CASSPRKTGNTEAFF	TGTGCCAGCAGCCCCCGGAAGACGGGGAACACTGAAGCTTTCTTT	.	.	TRBV11-2	TRBJ1-1
CASSEGTGDTDTQYF	TGTGCCAGCAGTGAGGGGACTGGGGACACAGATACGCAGTATTTT	.	.	TRBV6-1	TRBJ2-3
CASSPQGGRAQYF	TGTGCCAGCAGCCCTCAAGGGGGTAGGGCCCAGTACTTC	.	.	TRBV7-3	TRBJ2-5
CASLDGERRALNEQFF	TGTGCCAGCCTTGACGGAGAAAGACGCGCACTCAATGAGCAGTTCTTC	.	few	TRBV5-4	TRBJ2-1
CASSSGGAGNEKLFF	TGTGCCAGCAGCTCAGGGGGCGCTGGTAATGAAAAACTGTTTTTT	TRBD1	few	TRBV5-6	TRBJ1-4
CASRVGGLGYNEQFF	TGTGCCAGCAGAGTTGGAGGGCTTGGATACAATGAGCAGTTCTTC	.	.	TRBV2	TRBJ2-1